The 27 T cell receptor beta chains presented below share a single source sample, sequenced in a study of blood T cell repertoires in COVID-19. This table comes from immunoSEQ multiplex PCR, and its TCRdb copy is limited to in-frame clones, with some not included. Here the sample spans approximately 350,000 clones, 83% being singletons. Sequenced sample: peripheral blood. The receptors stem from a man younger than 45 with active or convalescent COVID-19.

The CDR3 nucleotides are TGTGCCAGCTCACCACTAAACCCCCGGGGGAATGAGCAGTTCTTC. This encodes CASSPLNPRGNEQFF. The chain links TRBV18 to TRBJ2-1, with D tentatively TRBD2 (6 bases). The germline V gene has CDR1 KGHSH and CDR2 LQKENI. The CDR3 runs 15 residues. V shed 1 base and J shed 7 bases, with 14 bases lying between them. The full variable domain, completed using reference TRBV18 and TRBJ2-1, is NAGVMQNPRHLVRRRGQEARLRCSPMKGHSHVYWYRQLPEEGLKFMVYLQKENIIDESGMPKERFSAEFPKEGPSILRIQQVVRGDSAAYFCASSPLNPRGNEQFFGPGTRLTVL.

The chain joins TRBV5-4 to TRBJ2-2, with TRBD2 identical over 7 bases. V shed 0 bases, J shed 1 base, and the junction held 3 bases outside the gene matches. The CDR3 contains 16 residues. The germline gives CDR1 SGHNT, CDR2 YYREEE (reference sequence). CDR3 amino acids: CASSLGKRENTGELFF. In DNA, the CDR3 is TGTGCCAGCAGCTTGGGGAAGCGGGAGAACACCGGGGAGCTGTTTTTT.

The chain joins TRBV30 to TRBJ1-2; 7 nucleotides match TRBD1. Trimming took 5 bases from V and 3 from J; bases not matched to a gene: 6. The germline V gene has CDR1 GTSNPN and CDR2 SVGIG (reference sequence). This CDR3 region has 13 residues. CDR3 sequence (DNA): TGTGCCTGGGCTGACAGGGTTGACTATGGCTACACCTTC. It specifies CAWADRVDYGYTF.

The chain is built from TRBV28 and TRBJ1-1; D ambiguous. CDR1 is MDHEN, CDR2 SYDVKM, per germline. This CDR3 has 15 residues. Trimming cost V 6 bases and J 1 base, with 15 bases left between them. CDR3 coding DNA: TGTGCCAGCAGCCCCCCGCAGGCCACGAACACTGAAGCTTTCTTT. It is translated as CASSPPQATNTEAFF.

The chain recombines TRBV6-2 or TRBV6-3 with TRBJ2-1; D not certain. The CDR3 runs 13 residues. CDR1 is MNHEY, CDR2 SVGEGT, per germline. Trimming cost V 2 bases and J 4 bases, with 6 bases left between them. This chain's CDR3 is CASSYGGYNEQFF. Here the CDR3 DNA reads TGTGCCAGCAGTTACGGCGGATACAATGAGCAGTTCTTC.

J is TRBJ2-3 and V is TRBV9; 15 bases align to TRBD2. Looked up from germline, CDR1 is SGDLS and CDR2 is YYNGEE. This CDR3 is 16 amino acids long. Trimming took 0 bases from V and 4 from J; bases not matched to a gene: 0. CDR3 DNA sequence: TGTGCCAGCAGCGTAGGGACTAGCGGGGGGGCAGATACGCAGTATTTT. It is translated as CASSVGTSGGADTQYF.

The V call is TRBV30, the J call TRBJ1-2; 9 bases match TRBD1. Germline CDR1 and CDR2: GTSNPN and SVGIG (reference sequence). V lost 3 bases and J lost 7; bases outside the gene matches: 6. There are 13 residues in the CDR3. CDR3: CAWRITGGGGYTF. The CDR3 nucleotides are TGTGCCTGGAGGATTACAGGGGGCGGTGGCTACACCTTC. Full variable domain (remainder filled in from reference TRBV30 and TRBJ1-2): SQTIHQWPATLVQPVGSPLSLECTVEGTSNPNLYWYRQAAGRGLQLLFYSVGIGQISSEVPQNLSASRPQDRQFILSSKKLLLSDSGFYLCAWRITGGGGYTFGSGTRLTVV.

The V and J genes are TRBV7-2 and TRBJ1-2, with TRBD1 matching over 11 bases. Germline CDR1 is SGHTA and CDR2 is FQGNSA. CDR3 length: 15 amino acids. The junction had 4 bases not matched to a gene; V was cut back by 0 bases and J by 7 bases. CDR3 amino acids: CASSLAMDRGLGYTF. The DNA for the CDR3 is TGTGCCAGCAGCTTAGCGATGGACAGGGGGCTTGGCTACACCTTC.

The V call is TRBV12-5, the J call TRBJ2-1; D is possibly TRBD1 (5 bases). Germline CDR1 LGHNT, CDR2 FRNRAP. The CDR3 covers 13 residues. The V end lost 4 bases, the J end lost 3 bases, and 7 bases lay between the germline ends. Written as DNA, the CDR3 is TGTGCTAGTGGTTCAGGACACTACAATGAGCAGTTCTTC. Its translation: CASGSGHYNEQFF.

CDR3 loop: CASSSTGGRSYEQYF. CDR3 sequence (DNA): TGTGCCAGTAGTAGTACGGGGGGCCGGTCCTACGAGCAGTACTTC. This chain uses TRBV19 with TRBJ2-7; the D gene is possibly TRBD2 (7 bases). V shed 4 bases and J shed 1 base, with 14 bases lying between them. The CDR3 extends over 15 amino acids. Germline V CDR1 and CDR2: LNHDA, SQIVND (reference sequence).

This clone was detected only a few times. The chain combines TRBV4-1 with TRBJ1-6; D unclear. The CDR3 runs to 16 residues. CDR1 is MGHRA, CDR2 YSYEKL, per germline. V lost 4 bases and J 7 bases, leaving 17 bases between the germline ends. CDR3 DNA: TGCGCCAGCAGCCGTTACGAGGATTCGGGGAATTCACCCCTCCACTTT. This encodes CASSRYEDSGNSPLHF.

This chain connects TRBV28 to TRBJ2-5; 7 bases line up with TRBD2. J was trimmed by 5 bases and V by 6 bases; bases with no gene match: 9. The CDR3 consists of 14 residues. CDR1 MDHEN and CDR2 SYDVKM come from the germline V gene. CDR3 DNA: TGTGCCAGCAGCATTCGGGGAGGGCCGGAGACCCAGTACTTC. This gives the protein CASSIRGGPETQYF.

The rearrangement joins TRBV13 to TRBJ2-7; 7 nucleotides match TRBD1. J lost 1 base, V lost 2 bases, and 2 bases had no gene match. CDR1 is PRHDT, CDR2 FYEKMQ, per germline (reference sequence). This CDR3 contains 14 residues. CDR3 nucleotide sequence: TGTGCCAGCAGCTTACCAGGGGGTTCCTACGAGCAGTACTTC. Translation gives CASSLPGGSYEQYF.

V is TRBV5-1 and J is TRBJ1-2, with 7 bases that match TRBD1. This CDR3 spans 13 amino acids. Germline CDR1 and CDR2: SGHRS and YFSETQ. V was pared by 5 bases and J by 7 bases, with 8 bases of the junction left unmatched. The CDR3, as DNA: TGCGCCAGCAGTTTTACAGGGGTCCTTGGCTACACCTTC. As protein: CASSFTGVLGYTF.

V and J are TRBV2 and TRBJ2-5; D may be TRBD2 (7 bases). The germline CDR1 and CDR2 sequences are SNHLY and FYNNEI. The CDR3 contains 16 residues. V was trimmed by 8 bases and J by 4 bases, leaving 23 bases between them. CDR3 in amino acids: CASGLDRGAPGETQYF. The CDR3, as DNA: TGTGCCAGCGGCCTTGACCGGGGGGCCCCGGGAGAGACCCAGTACTTC. The variable domain in full, completed from reference TRBV2 and TRBJ2-5, reads EPEVTQTPSHQVTQMGQEVILRCVPISNHLYFYWYRQILGQKVEFLVSFYNNEISEKSEIFDDQFSVERPDGSNFTLKIRSTKLEDSAMYFCASGLDRGAPGETQYFGPGTRLLVL.

V and J are TRBV9 and TRBJ2-7, with 9 bases identical to TRBD2. The ends lost 5 bases at V and 3 bases at J; junction bases unmatched: 15. Germline CDR1 SGDLS, CDR2 YYNGEE. The CDR3 has 17 residues. CDR3 DNA: TGTGCCAGCAGTCCGTGGGGGGCGGGAGGGCCGATCTACGAGCAGTACTTC. Translated, it gives CASSPWGAGGPIYEQYF.

The chain has TRBV10-3 and TRBJ1-2; D might be TRBD1 (6 bases). V was shortened by 4 bases and J by 7 bases, with 10 bases between the two germline ends. Germline CDR1 ENHRY, CDR2 SYGVKD. The CDR3 consists of 12 residues. The chain's CDR3 is CAISAQGLGYTF. DNA of the CDR3: TGTGCCATCAGTGCACAGGGCCTTGGCTACACCTTC.

With regard to this clone: At the DNA level, this CDR3 is encoded by other sequences in the same sample as well. This chain joins TRBV4-3 and TRBJ1-5; D possibly corresponds to TRBD1 (6 bases). Trimming removed 0 bases from V and 7 bases from J, with 7 bases in between. Germline V gene data show CDR1 as LGHNA and CDR2 as YSLEER. CDR3 size: 13 residues. The CDR3 bases are TGCGCCAGCAGCCAAGATAGGGGGCAGCCCCAGCATTTT. Translating it yields CASSQDRGQPQHF.

This chain links TRBV27 with TRBJ2-3; D unclear. Between the trimmed V and J ends, which lost 6 bases and 6 bases, there was a span of 7 bases. In germline, CDR1 is MNHEY, CDR2 SMNVEV (reference sequence). This CDR3 contains 11 residues. The CDR3 loop is CASSLFDTQYF. CDR3 bases: TGTGCCAGCAGCCTGTTTGATACGCAGTATTTT.

The rearrangement joins TRBV9 to TRBJ1-1, with D hard to call. The ends were cut back, 0 bases at V and 1 base at J, with 10 bases in the middle. Germline V gene sequence: CDR1 SGDLS, CDR2 YYNGEE. This CDR3 spans 15 amino acids. The CDR3 bases are TGTGCCAGCAGCGTAGGGTCGCGGAGGAACACTGAAGCTTTCTTT. Amino acids: CASSVGSRRNTEAFF.

The chain is built from TRBV27 and TRBJ1-1, with D perhaps TRBD1 (5 bases). The ends were cut back, 2 bases at V and 3 bases at J, with 7 bases in the middle. The length of the CDR3 is 13 residues. Germline-derived CDR1 and CDR2 are MNHEY and SMNVEV (reference sequence). The CDR3 nucleotides read TGTGCCAGCAGTTTACAGGGTTACACTGAAGCTTTCTTT. Translated: CASSLQGYTEAFF.

The chain couples TRBV10-1 to TRBJ1-2, with 7 nucleotides matching TRBD1. The CDR3 consists of 15 residues. The ends lost 8 bases at V and 1 base at J; junction bases unmatched: 10. Germline CDR1 WNHNN, CDR2 SYGVQD (reference sequence). The CDR3 region is CASRSRQGDNYGYTF. The CDR3 DNA reads TGCGCCAGCCGTTCGCGGCAGGGGGATAACTATGGCTACACCTTC.

The V and J genes are TRBV3-1 (or the pseudogene TRBV3-2) and TRBJ2-1; weak D call: TRBD2 (5 bases). V lost 4 bases and J 6 bases, leaving 7 bases between the germline ends. The CDR3 has 12 amino acids. In germline, CDR1 is LGHDT, CDR2 YNNKEL (reference sequence). DNA of the CDR3: TGTGCCAGCAGCCGGCGGGTCAATGAGCAGTTCTTC. The encoded protein is CASSRRVNEQFF.

The gene calls are TRBV11-1 and TRBJ1-6, with unresolved D. Germline V gene sequence: CDR1 SGHAT, CDR2 FQDESV (reference sequence). The V and J ends lost 4 bases and 6 bases respectively, with 13 bases between them. The length of the CDR3 is 15 residues. The CDR3 sequence is CASSYPQRINSPLHF. CDR3 DNA sequence: TGTGCCAGCAGCTACCCACAGAGAATTAATTCACCCCTCCACTTT.

The rearrangement joins TRBV11-2 to TRBJ2-7; D call uncertain. The CDR3 covers 14 residues. The V gene's germline CDR1 is SGHAT and CDR2 FQNNGV. The V end lost 0 bases, the J end lost 2 bases, and 8 bases lay between the germline ends. The CDR3 loop is CASSLEWQTYEQYF. CDR3 nucleotides: TGTGCCAGCAGCTTAGAGTGGCAGACCTACGAGCAGTACTTC.

This clone was recorded a few times. CDR3 DNA: TGCGCCAGCAGCTTGGTGCCAGGGGAGTTAACTGAAGCTTTCTTT. Protein: CASSLVPGELTEAFF. The chain uses TRBV5-1 and TRBJ1-1; D may be TRBD1 (6 bases). This CDR3 is built from 15 residues. Germline values: CDR1 SGHRS, CDR2 YFSETQ. V lost 0 bases and J 5 bases, leaving 14 bases between the germline ends.

The chain joins TRBV20-1 to TRBJ1-5, with 9 bases aligning to TRBD1. Per the germline V gene, CDR1 is DFQATT and CDR2 is SNEGSKA (reference sequence). This CDR3 is 11 amino acids long. J was trimmed by 14 bases and V by 2 bases; bases with no gene match: 4. The CDR3 region is CSARPRDREHF. The CDR3 region has the DNA TGCAGTGCTAGACCCCGGGACAGGGAGCATTTT.